This TCR beta chain was sequenced for a study of T cells after yellow fever vaccination. Study as a whole: When fractions had low cell numbers, they were prepared with SMART-Seq v4 Ultra Low Input. Study results and caveats: Only a small proportion of the clonotypes turned up in both the CD4 and the CD8 compartments, likely arising from convergent recombination. Most primary-vaccination clones reappeared after the booster (96% CD4, about 88% CD8).

This clonotype came up a few times. As yet, its antigen is unknown. Conversion of TCR transcripts into cDNA relied on 5'RACE template switching, which added a universal primer site and UMIs. Using its own MiXCR run on the 5' RACE reads, TCRdb lists one record per CDR3 protein. The data show 200,000 to 300,000 distinct CDR3 sequences, 6.7% seen once. With 2 bases removed from V and 8 bases from J, the gap between germline ends came to 7 bases. The CDR3 has 13 amino acids. The V gene's germline CDR1 is KGHSH and CDR2 LQKENI. This receptor was taken from a man younger than 40 who received the YFV17D yellow fever vaccine. The chain links TRBV18 to TRBJ1-6; no reliable D call. This sample comprised CD4+ T cells sorted from PBMCs, obtained on the day of the yellow fever booster vaccination. CDR3 sequence reads: CASSPEGYSPLHF. CDR3 DNA sequence: TGTGCCAGCTCACCAGAGGGTTATTCACCCCTCCACTTT.